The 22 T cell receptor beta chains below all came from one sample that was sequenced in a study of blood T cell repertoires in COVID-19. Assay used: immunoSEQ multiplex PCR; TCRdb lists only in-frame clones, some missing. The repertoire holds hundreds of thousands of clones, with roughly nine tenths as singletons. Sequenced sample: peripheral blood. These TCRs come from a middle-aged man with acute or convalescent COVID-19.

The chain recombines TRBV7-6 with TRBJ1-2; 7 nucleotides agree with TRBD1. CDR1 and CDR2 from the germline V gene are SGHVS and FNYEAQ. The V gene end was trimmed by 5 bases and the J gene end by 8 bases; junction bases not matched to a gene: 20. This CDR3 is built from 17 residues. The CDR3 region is CASSRAGTDNLGKGYTF. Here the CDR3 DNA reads TGTGCCAGCAGCCGGGCCGGGACAGATAACCTAGGCAAAGGCTACACCTTC. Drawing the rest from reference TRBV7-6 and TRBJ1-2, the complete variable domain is GAGVSQSPRYKVTKRGQDVALRCDPISGHVSLYWYRQALGQGPEFLTYFNYEAQQDKSGLPNDRFSAERPEGSISTLTIQRTEQRDSAMYRCASSRAGTDNLGKGYTFGSGTRLTVV.

CDR3 DNA: TGTGCCAGCAGCCCTCCCGGGGGTCGGCATGAAAAACTGTTTTTT. Translated: CASSPPGGRHEKLFF. The chain links TRBV11-1 to TRBJ1-4; D may be TRBD1 (5 bases). Germline V gene lookup returns CDR1 SGHAT and CDR2 FQDESV (reference sequence). Trimming stripped 5 bases from V and 6 bases from J, with 16 bases between. The CDR3 has 15 residues.

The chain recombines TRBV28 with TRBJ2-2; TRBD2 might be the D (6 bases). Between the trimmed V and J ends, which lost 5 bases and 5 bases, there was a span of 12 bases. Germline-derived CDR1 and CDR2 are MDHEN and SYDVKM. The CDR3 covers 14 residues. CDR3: CASSPPGRTGELFF. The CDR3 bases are TGTGCCAGCAGTCCCCCGGGGAGGACCGGGGAGCTGTTTTTT.

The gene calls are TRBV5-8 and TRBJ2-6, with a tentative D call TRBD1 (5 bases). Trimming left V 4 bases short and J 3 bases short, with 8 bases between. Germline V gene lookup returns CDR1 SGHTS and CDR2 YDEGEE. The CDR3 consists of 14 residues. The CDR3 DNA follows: TGTGCCAGCAGCCCCCAGGGTGGGGCCAACGTCCTGACTTTC. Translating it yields CASSPQGGANVLTF.

CDR3 sequence reads: CASSLGGGGEKLFF. DNA for the CDR3: TGTGCCAGCAGCCTAGGGGGCGGTGGGGAAAAACTGTTTTTT. The gene calls are TRBV7-3 and TRBJ1-4, with 7 positions matching TRBD1. The V and J ends lost 5 bases and 8 bases, in that order; junction bases with no gene match: 8. Germline V gives CDR1 SGHTA, CDR2 FQGTGA. This CDR3 is built from 14 residues. The entire variable domain, with the rest obtained from reference TRBV7-3 and TRBJ1-4, is as follows: GAGVSQTPSNKVTEKGKYVELRCDPISGHTALYWYRQSLGQGPEFLIYFQGTGAADDSGLPNDRFFAVRPEGSVSTLKIQRTERGDSAVYLCASSLGGGGEKLFFGSGTQLSVL.

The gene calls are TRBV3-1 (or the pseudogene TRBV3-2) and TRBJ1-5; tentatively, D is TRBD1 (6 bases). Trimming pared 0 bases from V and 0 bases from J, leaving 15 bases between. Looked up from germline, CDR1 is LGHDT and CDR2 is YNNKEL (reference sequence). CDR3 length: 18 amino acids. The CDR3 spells CASSQDREGGYSNQPQHF. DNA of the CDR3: TGTGCCAGCAGCCAAGATAGGGAGGGGGGTTATAGCAATCAGCCCCAGCATTTT.

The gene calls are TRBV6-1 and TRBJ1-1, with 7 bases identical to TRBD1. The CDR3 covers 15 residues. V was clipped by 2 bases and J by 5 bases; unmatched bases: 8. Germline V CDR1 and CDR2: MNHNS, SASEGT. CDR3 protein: CASSEPIRGRTEAFF. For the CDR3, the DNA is TGTGCCAGCAGTGAACCTATTAGGGGGCGGACTGAAGCTTTCTTT.

In nucleotides, the CDR3 is TGTGCCAGCAGCTTAGAGGGGGCGTTTCCCTATGGCTACACCTTC. Its protein product is CASSLEGAFPYGYTF. The rearrangement uses TRBV7-9 and TRBJ1-2; 7 bases align to TRBD1. Germline CDR1 is SEHNR and CDR2 is FQNEAQ (reference sequence). This CDR3 spans 15 amino acids. V lost 1 base, J lost 4 bases, and 6 bases stayed unmatched.

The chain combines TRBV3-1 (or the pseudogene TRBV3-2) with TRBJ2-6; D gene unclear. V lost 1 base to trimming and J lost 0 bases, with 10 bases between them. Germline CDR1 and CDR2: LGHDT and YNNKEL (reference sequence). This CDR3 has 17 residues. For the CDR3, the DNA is TGTGCCAGCAGCCAAGTTTACAGCCTCTCTGGGGCCAACGTCCTGACTTTC. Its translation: CASSQVYSLSGANVLTF.

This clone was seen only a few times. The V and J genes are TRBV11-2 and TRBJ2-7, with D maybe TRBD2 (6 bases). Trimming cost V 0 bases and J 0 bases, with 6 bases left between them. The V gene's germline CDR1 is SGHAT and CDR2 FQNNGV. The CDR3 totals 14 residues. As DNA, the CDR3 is TGTGCCAGCAGCTTAGAGGGGGGCTCCTACGAGCAGTACTTC. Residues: CASSLEGGSYEQYF.

The CDR3: CASSLEGGSGANVLTF. For the CDR3, the DNA is TGCGCCAGCAGCTTGGAAGGGGGCTCTGGGGCCAACGTCCTGACTTTC. The genes are TRBV5-1 and TRBJ2-6; D might be TRBD1 (6 bases). The germline V gene has CDR1 SGHRS and CDR2 YFSETQ. V lost 0 bases and J lost 0, with 7 bases in between. This CDR3 region has 16 residues.

CDR3 bases: TGTGCCAGCAGTTTATTGGGGAGCGTCTCCTACGAGCAGTACTTC. Encoded protein: CASSLLGSVSYEQYF. The chain links TRBV27 to TRBJ2-7; maybe TRBD2 (5 bases). Germline loops: CDR1 MNHEY, CDR2 SMNVEV (reference sequence). Trimming removed 1 base at V and 0 bases at J, with 10 bases between. CDR3 length: 15 residues.

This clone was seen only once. This CDR3 reads CASSILTGGSQPQHF. The CDR3 DNA reads as TGTGCCAGCAGTATCTTAACAGGGGGCAGTCAGCCCCAGCATTTT. The genes are TRBV2 and TRBJ1-5; 9 bases are shared with TRBD1. The CDR3 sequence is 15 residues long. Germline lookup yields CDR1 SNHLY and CDR2 FYNNEI. Trimming took 5 bases from V and 6 from J; bases not matched to a gene: 8.

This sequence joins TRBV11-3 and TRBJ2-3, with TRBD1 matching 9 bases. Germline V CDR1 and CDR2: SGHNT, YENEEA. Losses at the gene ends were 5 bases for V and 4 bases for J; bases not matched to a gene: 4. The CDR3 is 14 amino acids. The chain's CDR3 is CASSLQGAADTQYF. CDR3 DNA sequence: TGTGCCAGCAGCCTACAGGGGGCAGCAGATACGCAGTATTTT.

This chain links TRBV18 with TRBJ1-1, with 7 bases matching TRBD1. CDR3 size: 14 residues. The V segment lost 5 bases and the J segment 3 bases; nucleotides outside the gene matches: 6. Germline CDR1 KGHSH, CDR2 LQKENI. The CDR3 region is CASSADRVHTEAFF. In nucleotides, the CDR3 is TGTGCCAGCTCAGCCGACAGGGTTCACACTGAAGCTTTCTTT.

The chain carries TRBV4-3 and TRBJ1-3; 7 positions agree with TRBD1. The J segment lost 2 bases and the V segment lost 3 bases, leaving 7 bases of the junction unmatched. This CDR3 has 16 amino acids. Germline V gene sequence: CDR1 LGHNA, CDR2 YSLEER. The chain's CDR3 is CASSQARQGAGNTIYF. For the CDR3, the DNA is TGCGCCAGCAGCCAGGCCAGACAGGGAGCTGGAAACACCATATATTTT.

The CDR3 here is CASSLGDRENTEAFF. CDR3 in DNA: TGTGCCAGCAGTTTAGGGGACAGGGAGAACACTGAAGCTTTCTTT. This chain connects TRBV28 to TRBJ1-1; TRBD1 matches 9 bases. This CDR3 contains 15 residues. Germline-derived CDR1 and CDR2 are MDHEN and SYDVKM. Trimming removed 2 bases from V and 1 base from J; junction bases left unmatched: 2.

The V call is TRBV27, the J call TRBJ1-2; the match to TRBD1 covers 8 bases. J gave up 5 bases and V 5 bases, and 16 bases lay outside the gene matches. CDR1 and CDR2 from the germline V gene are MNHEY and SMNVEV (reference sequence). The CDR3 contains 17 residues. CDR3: CASSTTSQGAGPYGYTF. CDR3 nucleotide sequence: TGTGCCAGCAGTACGACGTCTCAGGGGGCCGGACCGTATGGCTACACCTTC.

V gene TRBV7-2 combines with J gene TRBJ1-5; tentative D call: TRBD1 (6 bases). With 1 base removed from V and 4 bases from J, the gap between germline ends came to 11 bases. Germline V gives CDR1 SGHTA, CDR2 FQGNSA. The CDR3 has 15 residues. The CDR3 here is CASSLVSGENQPQHF. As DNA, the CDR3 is TGTGCCAGCAGCTTAGTATCAGGGGAAAATCAGCCCCAGCATTTT.

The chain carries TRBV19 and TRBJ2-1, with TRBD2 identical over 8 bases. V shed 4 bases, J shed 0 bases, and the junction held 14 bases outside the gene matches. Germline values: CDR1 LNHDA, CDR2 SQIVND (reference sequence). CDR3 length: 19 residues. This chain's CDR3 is CASSTRAGGGVSSYNEQFF. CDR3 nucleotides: TGTGCCAGTAGTACACGGGCGGGAGGTGGGGTCAGCTCCTACAATGAGCAGTTCTTC.

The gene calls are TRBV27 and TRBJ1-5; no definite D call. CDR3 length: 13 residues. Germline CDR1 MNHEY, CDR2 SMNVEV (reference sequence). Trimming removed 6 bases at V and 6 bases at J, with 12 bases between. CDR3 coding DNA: TGTGCCAGCAGCCTTCGACTGAGTCAGCCCCAGCATTTT. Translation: CASSLRLSQPQHF.

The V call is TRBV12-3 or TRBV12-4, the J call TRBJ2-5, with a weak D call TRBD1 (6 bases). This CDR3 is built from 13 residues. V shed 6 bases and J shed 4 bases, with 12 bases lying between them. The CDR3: CASRLQGSETQYF. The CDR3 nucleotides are TGTGCCAGCAGGCTACAGGGATCAGAGACCCAGTACTTC.